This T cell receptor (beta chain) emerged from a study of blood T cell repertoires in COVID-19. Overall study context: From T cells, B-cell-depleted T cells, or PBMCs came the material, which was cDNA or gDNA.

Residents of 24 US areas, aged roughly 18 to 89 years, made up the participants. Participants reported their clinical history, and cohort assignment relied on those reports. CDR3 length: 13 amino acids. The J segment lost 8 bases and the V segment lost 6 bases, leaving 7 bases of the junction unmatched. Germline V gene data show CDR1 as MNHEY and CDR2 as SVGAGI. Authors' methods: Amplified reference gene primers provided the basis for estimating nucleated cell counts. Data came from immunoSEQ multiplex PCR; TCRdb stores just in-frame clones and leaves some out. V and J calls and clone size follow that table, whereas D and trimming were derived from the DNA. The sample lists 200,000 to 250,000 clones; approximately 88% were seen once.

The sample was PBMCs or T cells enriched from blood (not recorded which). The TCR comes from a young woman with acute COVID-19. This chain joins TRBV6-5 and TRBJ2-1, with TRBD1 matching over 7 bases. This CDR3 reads CASSMSGGYEQFF. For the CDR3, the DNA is TGTGCCAGCAGCATGTCAGGGGGATATGAGCAGTTCTTC.